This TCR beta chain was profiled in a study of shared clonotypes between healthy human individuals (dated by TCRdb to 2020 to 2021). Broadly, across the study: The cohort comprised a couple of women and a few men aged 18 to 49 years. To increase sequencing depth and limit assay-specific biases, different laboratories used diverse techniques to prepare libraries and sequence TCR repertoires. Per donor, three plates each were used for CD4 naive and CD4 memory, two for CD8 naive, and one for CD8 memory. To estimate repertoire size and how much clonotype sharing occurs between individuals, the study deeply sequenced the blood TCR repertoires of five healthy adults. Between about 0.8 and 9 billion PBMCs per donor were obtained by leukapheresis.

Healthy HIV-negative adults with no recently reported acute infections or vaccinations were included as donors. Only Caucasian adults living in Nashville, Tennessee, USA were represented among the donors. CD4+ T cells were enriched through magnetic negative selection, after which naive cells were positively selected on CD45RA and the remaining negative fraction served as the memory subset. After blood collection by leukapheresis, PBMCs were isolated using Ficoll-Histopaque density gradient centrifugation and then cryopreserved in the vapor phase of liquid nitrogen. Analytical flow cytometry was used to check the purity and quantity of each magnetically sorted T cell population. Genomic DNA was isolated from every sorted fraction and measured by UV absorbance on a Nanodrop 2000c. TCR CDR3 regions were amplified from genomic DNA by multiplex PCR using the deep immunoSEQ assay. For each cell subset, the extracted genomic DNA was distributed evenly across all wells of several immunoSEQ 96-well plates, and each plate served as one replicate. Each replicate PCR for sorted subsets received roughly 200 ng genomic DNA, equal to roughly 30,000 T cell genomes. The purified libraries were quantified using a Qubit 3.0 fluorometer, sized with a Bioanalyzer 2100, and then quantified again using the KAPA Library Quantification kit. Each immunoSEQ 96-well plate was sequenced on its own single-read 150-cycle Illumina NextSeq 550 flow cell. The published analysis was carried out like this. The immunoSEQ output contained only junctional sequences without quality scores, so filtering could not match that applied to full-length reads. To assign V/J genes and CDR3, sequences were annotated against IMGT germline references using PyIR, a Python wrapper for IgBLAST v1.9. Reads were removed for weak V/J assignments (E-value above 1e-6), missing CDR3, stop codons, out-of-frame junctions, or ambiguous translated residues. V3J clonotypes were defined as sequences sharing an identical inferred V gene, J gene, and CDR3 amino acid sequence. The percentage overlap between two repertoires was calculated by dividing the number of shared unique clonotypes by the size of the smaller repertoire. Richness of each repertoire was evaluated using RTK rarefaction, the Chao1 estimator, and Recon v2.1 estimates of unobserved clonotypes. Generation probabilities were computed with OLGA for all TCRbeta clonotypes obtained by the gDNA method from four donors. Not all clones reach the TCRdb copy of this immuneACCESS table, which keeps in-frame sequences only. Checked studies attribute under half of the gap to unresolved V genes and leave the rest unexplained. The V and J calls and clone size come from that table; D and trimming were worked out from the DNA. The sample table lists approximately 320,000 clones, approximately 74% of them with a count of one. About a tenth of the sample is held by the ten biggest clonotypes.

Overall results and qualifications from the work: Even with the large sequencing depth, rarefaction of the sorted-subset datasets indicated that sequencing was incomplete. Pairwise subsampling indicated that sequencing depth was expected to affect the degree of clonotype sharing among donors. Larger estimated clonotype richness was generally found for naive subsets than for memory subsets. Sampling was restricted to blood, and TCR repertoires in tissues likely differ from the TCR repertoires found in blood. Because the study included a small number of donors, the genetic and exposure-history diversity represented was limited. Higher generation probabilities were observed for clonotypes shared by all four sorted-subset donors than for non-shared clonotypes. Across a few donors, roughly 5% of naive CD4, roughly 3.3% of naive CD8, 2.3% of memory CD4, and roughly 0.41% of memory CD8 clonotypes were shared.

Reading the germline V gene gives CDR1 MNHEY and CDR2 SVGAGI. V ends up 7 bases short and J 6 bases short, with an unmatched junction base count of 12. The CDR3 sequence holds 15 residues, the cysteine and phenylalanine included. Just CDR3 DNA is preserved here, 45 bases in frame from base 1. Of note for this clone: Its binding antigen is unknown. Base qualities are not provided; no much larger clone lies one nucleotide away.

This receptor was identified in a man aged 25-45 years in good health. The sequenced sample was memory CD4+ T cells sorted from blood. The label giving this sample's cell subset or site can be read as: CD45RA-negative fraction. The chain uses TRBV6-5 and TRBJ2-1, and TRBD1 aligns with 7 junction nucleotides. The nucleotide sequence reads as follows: TGTGCCAGCAACCCTAGACAGGGCCGGGGCAATGAGCAGTTCTTC. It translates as CASNPRQGRGNEQFF.